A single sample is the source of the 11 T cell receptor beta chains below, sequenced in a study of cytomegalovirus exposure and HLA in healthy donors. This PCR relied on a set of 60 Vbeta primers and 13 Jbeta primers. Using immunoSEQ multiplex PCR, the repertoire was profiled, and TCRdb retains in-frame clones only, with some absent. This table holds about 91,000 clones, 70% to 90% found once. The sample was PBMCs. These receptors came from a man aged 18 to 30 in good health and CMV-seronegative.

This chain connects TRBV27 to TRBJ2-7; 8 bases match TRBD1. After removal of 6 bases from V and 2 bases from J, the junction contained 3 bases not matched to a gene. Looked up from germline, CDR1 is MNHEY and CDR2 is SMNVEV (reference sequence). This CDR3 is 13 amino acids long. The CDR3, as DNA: TGTGCCAGCAGGGGACAGGCCACCTACGAGCAGTACTTC. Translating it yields CASRGQATYEQYF.

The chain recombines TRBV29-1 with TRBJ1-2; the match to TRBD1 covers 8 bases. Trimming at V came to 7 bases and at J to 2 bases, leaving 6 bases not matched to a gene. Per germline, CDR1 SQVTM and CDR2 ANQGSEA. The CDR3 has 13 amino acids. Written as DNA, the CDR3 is TGCAGCGCGCGGACAGGGATAAACTATGGCTACACCTTC. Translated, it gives CSARTGINYGYTF.

Here the CDR3 DNA reads TGTGCCAGCAGTGGAAGGAGCCCGACTTGCTACGAGCAGTACTTC. It codes for CASSGRSPTCYEQYF. The gene calls are TRBV6-4 and TRBJ2-7, with D unclear. CDR1 and CDR2 from the germline V gene are MRHNA and SNTAGT. Trimming pared 4 bases from V and 3 bases from J, leaving 16 bases between. This CDR3 has 15 residues.

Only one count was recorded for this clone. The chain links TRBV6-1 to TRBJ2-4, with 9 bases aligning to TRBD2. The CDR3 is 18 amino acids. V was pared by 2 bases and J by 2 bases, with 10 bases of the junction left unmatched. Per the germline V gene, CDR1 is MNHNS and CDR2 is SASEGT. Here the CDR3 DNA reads TGTGCCAGCAGTGAACTTGGTAGCGGGAGTCTTTCCAAAAACATTCAGTACTTC. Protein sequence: CASSELGSGSLSKNIQYF.

In DNA, the CDR3 is TGCGCCAGCAGCCTCCGGGACAGTTCTTATAATGAGCAGTTCTTC. Protein sequence: CASSLRDSSYNEQFF. The gene calls are TRBV4-1 and TRBJ2-1; TRBD1 agrees at 7 bases. V lost 4 bases, J lost 7 bases, and 10 bases stayed unmatched. CDR3 length: 15 amino acids. Per germline, CDR1 MGHRA and CDR2 YSYEKL.

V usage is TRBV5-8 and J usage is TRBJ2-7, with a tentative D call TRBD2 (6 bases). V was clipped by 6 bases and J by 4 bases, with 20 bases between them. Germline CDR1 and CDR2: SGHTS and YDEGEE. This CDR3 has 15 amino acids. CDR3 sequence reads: CASTIGSLASYEQYF. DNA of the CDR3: TGTGCCAGCACAATCGGAAGTCTAGCGAGTTACGAGCAGTACTTC.

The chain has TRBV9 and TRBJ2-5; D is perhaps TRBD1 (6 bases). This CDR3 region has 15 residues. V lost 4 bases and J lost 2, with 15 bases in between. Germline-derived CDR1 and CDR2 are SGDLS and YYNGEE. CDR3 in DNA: TGTGCCAGCAGCACCCGTCTCAGGGGTCAAGAGACCCAGTACTTC. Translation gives CASSTRLRGQETQYF.

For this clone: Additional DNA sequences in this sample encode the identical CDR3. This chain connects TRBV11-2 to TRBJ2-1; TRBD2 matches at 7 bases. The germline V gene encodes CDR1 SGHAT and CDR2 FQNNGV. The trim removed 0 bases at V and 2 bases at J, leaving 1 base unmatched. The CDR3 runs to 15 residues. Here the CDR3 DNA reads TGTGCCAGCAGCTTAGAAGGGACTACCTACAATGAGCAGTTCTTC. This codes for CASSLEGTTYNEQFF.

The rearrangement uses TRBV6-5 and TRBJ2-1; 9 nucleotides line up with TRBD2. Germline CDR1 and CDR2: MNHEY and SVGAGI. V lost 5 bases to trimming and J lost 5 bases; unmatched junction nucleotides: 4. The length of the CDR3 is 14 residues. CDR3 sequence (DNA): TGTGCCAGCAGTCGACTAGCGGAAAACAATGAGCAGTTCTTC. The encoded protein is CASSRLAENNEQFF.

CDR3 sequence: CASSLGTSEQYF. CDR3 coding DNA: TGTGCCAGCAGTTTAGGGACTAGCGAGCAGTACTTC. The chain employs TRBV28 and TRBJ2-5, with 8 positions matching TRBD2. The closer fit of TRBJ2-7 to the DNA end suggests the J call may be wrong. This CDR3 is 12 amino acids long. Per germline, CDR1 MDHEN and CDR2 SYDVKM.

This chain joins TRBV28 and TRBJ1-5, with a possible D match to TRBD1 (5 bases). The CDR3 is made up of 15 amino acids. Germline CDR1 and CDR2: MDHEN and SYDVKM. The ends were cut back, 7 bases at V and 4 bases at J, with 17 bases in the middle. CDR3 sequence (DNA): TGTGCCAGCACAACCGGTGGGGCAGGGAATCAGCCCCAGCATTTT. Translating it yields CASTTGGAGNQPQHF.